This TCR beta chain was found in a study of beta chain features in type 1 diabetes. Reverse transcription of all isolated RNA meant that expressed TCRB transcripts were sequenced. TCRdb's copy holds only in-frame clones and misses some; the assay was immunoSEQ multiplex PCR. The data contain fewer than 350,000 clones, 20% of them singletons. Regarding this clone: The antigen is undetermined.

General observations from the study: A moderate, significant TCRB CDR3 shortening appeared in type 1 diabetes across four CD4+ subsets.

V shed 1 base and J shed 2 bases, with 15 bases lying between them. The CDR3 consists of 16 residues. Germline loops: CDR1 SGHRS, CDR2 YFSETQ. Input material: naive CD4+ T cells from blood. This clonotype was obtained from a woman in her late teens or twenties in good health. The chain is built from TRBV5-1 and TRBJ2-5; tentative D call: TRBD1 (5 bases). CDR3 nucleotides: TGCGCCAGCAGCTTGAATCCGGGCCCAGGGCAAGAGACCCAGTACTTC. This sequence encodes CASSLNPGPGQETQYF.